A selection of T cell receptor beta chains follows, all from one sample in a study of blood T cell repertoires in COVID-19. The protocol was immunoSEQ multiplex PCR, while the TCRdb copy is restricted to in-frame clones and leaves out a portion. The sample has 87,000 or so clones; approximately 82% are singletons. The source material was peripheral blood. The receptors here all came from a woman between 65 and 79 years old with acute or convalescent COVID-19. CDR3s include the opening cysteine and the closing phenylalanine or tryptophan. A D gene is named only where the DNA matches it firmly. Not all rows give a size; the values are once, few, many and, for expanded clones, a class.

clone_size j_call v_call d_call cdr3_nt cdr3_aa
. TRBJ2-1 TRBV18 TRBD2 TGTGCCAGCTCACCCGGGGGGTACAATGAGCAGTTCTTC CASSPGGYNEQFF
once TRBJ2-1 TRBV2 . TGTGCCAGCACCACATTCAGGGGTGGAGGTTTTAGCTCCTACAATGAGCAGTTCTTC CASTTFRGGGFSSYNEQFF
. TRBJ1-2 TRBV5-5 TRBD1 TGTGCCAGCAGCTTTATAGGGACAGGGGACTATGGCTACACCTTC CASSFIGTGDYGYTF
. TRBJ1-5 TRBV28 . TGTGCCAGCAGCCTCCCGGGTGGCAATCAGCCCCAGCATTTT CASSLPGGNQPQHF
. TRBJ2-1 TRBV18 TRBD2 TGTGCCAGCTCACCATGGGGGGGGAACAATGAGCAGTTCTTC CASSPWGGNNEQFF
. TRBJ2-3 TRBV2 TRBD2 TGTGCCAGCAGTGTTGGTAGCGGGGGTAACACAGATACGCAGTATTTT CASSVGSGGNTDTQYF
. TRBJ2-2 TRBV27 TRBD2 TGTGCCAGCAGTTCCCTAATGGCGGGGGGACCGAAAGGGGAGCTGTTTTTT CASSSLMAGGPKGELFF
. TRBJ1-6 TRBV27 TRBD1 TGTGCCAGCAGTTTCAAGGGACAGCCCTCCTATAATTCACCCCTCCACTTT CASSFKGQPSYNSPLHF
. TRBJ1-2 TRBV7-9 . TGTGCCACCCTCCAAGGGGGAAACTATGGCTACACCTTC CATLQGGNYGYTF
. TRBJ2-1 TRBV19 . TGTGCCAGTAAACGGGTACATGAGGAATTCTATGAGCAGTTCTTC CASKRVHEEFYEQFF